This T cell receptor beta chain was profiled in a study of neurological immune-mediated disorders. Study findings and constraints: Any association between clinical or MRI features and the multiple sclerosis repertoire cluster was absent. Levels of TCR clonal expansion peaked in HTLV-1-associated myelopathy and reached their lowest in multiple sclerosis, under those of healthy controls.

The making of cDNA relied on 5'RACE with 10-nucleotide random UMIs. TCRdb fed the 5' RACE reads into MiXCR, producing one record per CDR3 protein. The data contain about 33,000 distinct CDR3 sequences, roughly 1.6% of them singletons. The CDR3 extends over 14 amino acids. The V gene lost 3 bases and the J gene lost 6 bases, with 13 bases spanning the gap. This clonotype was recorded many times. What it recognizes is unknown. Unsorted libraries were generated from 2 million PBMCs held at -80 degrees C. This chain links TRBV12-3 or TRBV12-4 with TRBJ2-3, with D perhaps assigned TRBD1 or TRBD2 (5 bases each). This TCR was recovered from a woman aged 25 to 39 with multiple sclerosis. The sequencing input was PBMCs. As DNA, the CDR3 is TGTGCCAGCAGTTTGGCCCGGGGCAGGGATACGCAGTATTTT. This codes for CASSLARGRDTQYF.